Here is one TCR beta chain with its context. The data were taken from a study of blood T cell repertoires in COVID-19. Looking at the study overall: Italy, Spain and the United States were the sources of the convalescent and acute COVID-19 samples. T cells, B-cell-depleted T cells, or PBMCs supplied cDNA or gDNA.

Trimming took 3 bases from V and 7 from J; bases not matched to a gene: 11. Germline V gene data show CDR1 as DFQATT and CDR2 as SNEGSKA (reference sequence). The CDR3 contains 15 residues. Authors' methods: By means of reference gene primer amplification, nucleated cell counts were estimated. The data were produced by immunoSEQ multiplex PCR, yet TCRdb's version contains in-frame clones alone and is incomplete. From that table come the V and J calls and clone size; the DNA was used to work out D and trimming. The sample lists around 94,000 clones; 75% to 90% were seen once. The sequenced sample consisted of peripheral blood. This chain joins TRBV20-1 and TRBJ2-5; TRBD2 agrees at 10 bases. This TCR came from a human donor in a cohort sampled during active COVID-19. Here the CDR3 DNA reads TGCAGTGCTAGTCCCCTAGCGGGGGCCTCTGGGACCCAGTACTTC. It yields the protein CSASPLAGASGTQYF.